A single sample gave rise to the 23 T cell receptor beta chains below, sequenced in a study of blood T cell repertoires in COVID-19. This table comes from immunoSEQ multiplex PCR, and its TCRdb copy is limited to in-frame clones, with some not included. The repertoire holds approximately 250,000 clones, with more than 85% as singletons. Sequenced input: PBMCs or T cells enriched from blood (not recorded which). The receptors shown here come from a woman younger than 45 who had recovered from COVID-19.

The chain carries TRBV6-2 or TRBV6-3 and TRBJ1-2; no clear D gene. The CDR3 runs to 17 residues. V was pared by 2 bases and J by 2 bases, with 18 bases between. Germline V gene sequence: CDR1 MNHEY, CDR2 SVGEGT. The CDR3 nucleotides are TGTGCCAGCAGTTACGAGGGCTTAGACCTACTGAACTATGGCTACACCTTC. Translated: CASSYEGLDLLNYGYTF.

V is TRBV5-8 and J is TRBJ1-2, with no clear D. Per germline, CDR1 SGHTS and CDR2 YDEGEE. The CDR3 spans 15 residues. V lost 0 bases, J lost 2 bases, and 11 bases lay in between. In DNA form, the CDR3 reads TGTGCCAGCAGCTTGGGGTTCGGGGAGAACTATGGCTACACCTTC. This encodes CASSLGFGENYGYTF.

The V and J genes are TRBV6-2 or TRBV6-3 and TRBJ1-3, with TRBD1 as a possible D gene (6 bases). Germline V gene data show CDR1 as MNHEY and CDR2 as SVGEGT. Trimming left V 2 bases short and J 0 bases short, with 20 bases between. The CDR3 loop spans 19 amino acids. CDR3 sequence: CASSYRGGGRVHSGNTIYF. CDR3 nucleotides: TGTGCCAGCAGTTACAGAGGGGGGGGACGGGTACACTCTGGAAACACCATATATTTT.

J is TRBJ2-3 and V is TRBV19; D possibly corresponds to TRBD1 (6 bases). Germline V gene lookup returns CDR1 LNHDA and CDR2 SQIVND (reference sequence). Trimming took 3 bases from V and 0 from J, leaving 13 bases between them. CDR3 size: 16 residues. CDR3 sequence: CASSIGGRASTDTQYF. In nucleotides, the CDR3 is TGTGCCAGTAGTATTGGGGGCCGTGCTAGCACAGATACGCAGTATTTT.

This clone appeared a single time. This sequence joins TRBV28 and TRBJ2-7; D uncertain. Germline V gene data show CDR1 as MDHEN and CDR2 as SYDVKM. The CDR3 contains 13 residues. Trimming took off 10 bases at V and 3 bases at J, with 16 bases between the two ends. The CDR3, as DNA: TGTGCCACCACCATAGGTGGAGACTACGAGCAGTACTTC. This encodes CATTIGGDYEQYF.

The chain has TRBV4-3 and TRBJ1-6; TRBD1 matches at 8 bases. This CDR3 comprises 15 residues. The junction had 5 bases not matched to a gene; V was cut back by 5 bases and J by 5 bases. The germline CDR1 and CDR2 sequences are LGHNA and YSLEER. Here the CDR3 DNA reads TGCGCCAGCAGCGTCCGGGGACAGGATAATTCACCCCTCCACTTT. Its translation is CASSVRGQDNSPLHF.

This clone was seen once. The chain has TRBV24-1 and TRBJ2-1, with 7 bases fitting TRBD1. The CDR3 spans 17 residues. V was pared by 4 bases and J by 4 bases, with 12 bases of the junction left unmatched. Germline V gives CDR1 KGHDR, CDR2 SFDVKD. The CDR3 spells CATSDPSGGKGYNEQFF. CDR3 nucleotide sequence: TGTGCCACCAGTGACCCTTCAGGGGGAAAGGGTTACAATGAGCAGTTCTTC.

The genes are TRBV30 and TRBJ1-5; 9 bases line up with TRBD1. Germline-derived CDR1 and CDR2 are GTSNPN and SVGIG (reference sequence). CDR3 size: 13 residues. Trimming cost V 2 bases and J 6 bases; bases outside gene matches: 2. Here the CDR3 DNA reads TGTGCCTGGAGTCAGACAGGGGGTCAGCCCCAGCATTTT. Its protein is CAWSQTGGQPQHF.

This sequence joins TRBV7-9 and TRBJ2-1; D unresolved. V lost 5 bases to trimming and J lost 6 bases, with 11 bases between them. Germline CDR1 SEHNR, CDR2 FQNEAQ (reference sequence). This CDR3 is built from 13 residues. This chain's CDR3 is CASSPNLGNEQFF. In DNA form, the CDR3 reads TGTGCCAGCAGCCCTAACCTAGGCAATGAGCAGTTCTTC.

The chain has TRBV7-2 and TRBJ2-7; 10 bases agree with TRBD1. V trimming: 2 bases; J trimming: 3 bases; junction bases outside the gene matches: 7. The CDR3 is 16 amino acids. CDR1 and CDR2 from the germline V gene are SGHTA and FQGNSA. The CDR3 sequence: CASSLQFDRGLYEQYF. CDR3 coding DNA: TGTGCCAGCAGCTTACAGTTTGACAGGGGGCTCTACGAGCAGTACTTC.

V usage is TRBV19 and J usage is TRBJ1-4; D is unresolved. Germline V CDR1 and CDR2: LNHDA, SQIVND (reference sequence). V lost 5 bases and J lost 4, with 8 bases in between. The CDR3 loop spans 13 amino acids. The CDR3 region is CASSAQYNEKLFF. CDR3 DNA: TGTGCCAGTAGTGCCCAGTATAATGAAAAACTGTTTTTT.

This chain joins TRBV30 and TRBJ1-3; the D gene is possibly TRBD1 (6 bases). V was pared by 7 bases and J by 4 bases, with 8 bases between. The CDR3 has 11 amino acids. CDR1 is GTSNPN and CDR2 is SVGIG in the germline V gene (reference sequence). CDR3 sequence reads: CALTGGNTIYF. CDR3 DNA: TGTGCCTTGACAGGAGGAAACACCATATATTTT.

The chain joins TRBV11-2 to TRBJ1-2; D call uncertain. V was trimmed by 0 bases and J by 4 bases, leaving 12 bases between them. The germline CDR1 and CDR2 sequences are SGHAT and FQNNGV. The CDR3 loop spans 15 amino acids. CDR3 region: CASSLDPSGLYGYTF. CDR3 bases: TGTGCCAGCAGCTTAGATCCGTCAGGCCTCTATGGCTACACCTTC.

This chain uses TRBV11-3 with TRBJ2-1; 13 bases fit TRBD2. The CDR3 consists of 16 residues. From germline, CDR1 is SGHNT and CDR2 YENEEA. Trimming cost V 5 bases and J 9 bases; bases outside gene matches: 10. CDR3 region: CASSPRTSGSQGEQFF. The CDR3 DNA is TGTGCCAGCAGCCCCAGGACTAGCGGGAGTCAAGGTGAGCAGTTCTTC.

This clone has only one observation. The chain joins TRBV10-3 to TRBJ1-5; no reliable D call. The V end lost 3 bases, the J end lost 6 bases, and 12 bases lay between the germline ends. Germline V gene sequence: CDR1 ENHRY, CDR2 SYGVKD. The CDR3 contains 14 residues. In nucleotides, the CDR3 is TGTGCCATCAGTGACCCGTCGGAGGGTCAGCCCCAGCATTTT. It yields the protein CAISDPSEGQPQHF.

The V call is TRBV28, the J call TRBJ1-3; D remains unclear. CDR1 MDHEN and CDR2 SYDVKM come from the germline V gene. This CDR3 comprises 16 residues. Trimming pared 5 bases from V and 0 bases from J, leaving 14 bases between. CDR3 residues: CASSPPQPVSGNTIYF. The CDR3 bases are TGTGCCAGCAGTCCACCACAGCCTGTCTCTGGAAACACCATATATTTT. The complete variable domain, with remaining parts taken from reference TRBV28 and TRBJ1-3, reads DVKVTQSSRYLVKRTGEKVFLECVQDMDHENMFWYRQDPGLGLRLIYFSYDVKMKEKGDIPEGYSVSREKKERFSLILESASTNQTSMYLCASSPPQPVSGNTIYFGEGSWLTVV.

The J gene is TRBJ2-3, the V gene TRBV5-1, with 8 bases matching TRBD1. CDR1 SGHRS and CDR2 YFSETQ come from the germline V gene. The CDR3 loop spans 14 amino acids. The junction had 4 bases not matched to a gene; V was cut back by 4 bases and J by 3 bases. The DNA for the CDR3 is TGCGCCAGCAGCCCCAGGACAGGGACAGATACGCAGTATTTT. This encodes CASSPRTGTDTQYF.

The chain carries TRBV6-5 and TRBJ2-5; 10 positions match TRBD1. The CDR3 extends over 15 amino acids. CDR1 and CDR2 from the germline V gene are MNHEY and SVGAGI. V shed 5 bases and J 1 base; nucleotides not matched to a gene: 4. The CDR3 region is CASSPRDRGQETQYF. In nucleotides, the CDR3 is TGTGCCAGCAGTCCCCGGGACAGGGGCCAAGAGACCCAGTACTTC.

This clone was counted between two and nine times. The J gene is TRBJ2-7, the V gene TRBV27; TRBD2 agrees at 16 bases. This CDR3 is 16 amino acids long. V lost 0 bases and J lost 7; bases outside the gene matches: 3. Germline V gene sequence: CDR1 MNHEY, CDR2 SMNVEV (reference sequence). The CDR3 region is CASSLSGGLAGGEQYF. DNA for the CDR3: TGTGCCAGCAGTTTATCGGGGGGACTAGCGGGAGGGGAGCAGTACTTC.

The rearrangement uses TRBV15 and TRBJ2-3, with TRBD2 identical over 9 bases. The V and J ends lost 0 bases and 1 base, in that order; junction bases with no gene match: 5. In germline, CDR1 is LNHNV, CDR2 YYDKDF (reference sequence). The CDR3 contains 17 residues. CDR3 bases: TGTGCCACCAGCAGAGATGCGGCGGGGGGGGGCACAGATACGCAGTATTTT. Translating it yields CATSRDAAGGGTDTQYF.

The chain couples TRBV7-2 to TRBJ1-6; 7 bases align to TRBD1. J lost 7 bases, V lost 6 bases, and 12 bases had no gene match. Germline assignment: CDR1 SGHTA and CDR2 FQGNSA. This CDR3 has 16 amino acids. Written as DNA, the CDR3 is TGTGCCAGCAGAAGAACGAGGGCAGGGGGGAATTCACCCCTCCACTTT. It codes for CASRRTRAGGNSPLHF.

The gene calls are TRBV27 and TRBJ2-2; 9 bases agree with TRBD1. Germline V gives CDR1 MNHEY, CDR2 SMNVEV (reference sequence). CDR3 length: 15 residues. The junction had 6 bases not matched to a gene; V was cut back by 6 bases and J by 4 bases. The CDR3 DNA is TGTGCCAGCAGGCCCGGGACAGGGTTCACCGGGGAGCTGTTTTTT. Its protein is CASRPGTGFTGELFF.

V usage is TRBV9 and J usage is TRBJ2-3; 7 bases are shared with TRBD1. V lost 5 bases, J lost 3 bases, and 6 bases stayed unmatched. In germline, CDR1 is SGDLS, CDR2 YYNGEE. The CDR3 contains 14 residues. The CDR3 here is CASSVQGETDTQYF. DNA for the CDR3: TGTGCCAGCAGTGTCCAGGGGGAAACAGATACGCAGTATTTT.